The entry below describes one T cell receptor (beta chain). What it binds is not known. These data are taken from a study of cytomegalovirus exposure and HLA in healthy donors. Study in general: Clustering assigned approximately 79% of the roughly 400 genotyped donors to the Caucasian-associated ancestry cluster.

In the PCR, 60 Vbeta and 13 Jbeta primers were used. Using immunoSEQ multiplex PCR, the repertoire was profiled, and TCRdb retains in-frame clones only, with some absent. The repertoire holds around 160,000 clones, 77% seen once, with roughly 7% in the top ten. Germline V gives CDR1 SGHRS, CDR2 YFSETQ. The CDR3 has 16 amino acids. V shed 0 bases and J shed 0 bases, with 12 bases lying between them. Overall study results and limits: The study reported that TCR beta sequences accurately predicted HLA-A and HLA-B alleles in most subjects.

The chain combines TRBV5-1 with TRBJ1-1, with D possibly being TRBD1 (5 bases). The clonotype originates from a male donor in good health and CMV-seropositive. Material: PBMCs. CDR3 residues: CASSLVARVMNTEAFF. The CDR3 DNA reads TGCGCCAGCAGCTTGGTCGCCAGGGTCATGAACACTGAAGCTTTCTTT.